The 16 T cell receptor beta chains listed next were all sequenced from one sample in a study of cytomegalovirus exposure and HLA in healthy donors. The PCR ran on 60 Vbeta and 13 Jbeta primers. The table came from immunoSEQ multiplex PCR; TCRdb's copy has only in-frame clones and leaves some out. The profile shows about 130,000 clones, around 83% of them singletons. Sequencing input: PBMCs. Receptors originate from a human donor in good health.

This clone was found a few times. J is TRBJ1-4 and V is TRBV5-1; a weak D match, TRBD1 (6 bases). This CDR3 contains 14 residues. The germline V gene encodes CDR1 SGHRS and CDR2 YFSETQ. V was cut by 3 bases and J by 8 bases, with 14 bases left in between. The CDR3 loop reads CASSSQGHEEKLFF. The CDR3 nucleotides are TGCGCCAGCAGCTCACAGGGACATGAGGAAAAACTGTTTTTT.

The chain uses TRBV7-2 and TRBJ1-6; tentatively, D is TRBD1 (5 bases). Trimming took 5 bases from V and 15 from J, leaving 11 bases between them. The germline V gene has CDR1 SGHTA and CDR2 FQGNSA. The CDR3 spans 11 residues. CDR3 sequence (DNA): TGTGCCAGCAGCCCGACAGATAGCCTCCACTTT. Protein: CASSPTDSLHF.

This clone was counted a few times. V usage is TRBV7-8 and J usage is TRBJ2-1; D unclear. CDR1 and CDR2 from the germline V gene are SGHVS and FQNEAQ. V dropped 2 bases and J dropped 4 bases, with 6 bases sitting between them. The CDR3 contains 13 residues. CDR3 region: CASSLPVYNEQFF. The CDR3 DNA sequence: TGTGCCAGCAGCTTACCCGTTTACAATGAGCAGTTCTTC.

In this sample, this clone turned up once. The rearrangement links TRBV4-1 to TRBJ1-2; the D gene is possibly TRBD1 (5 bases). CDR3 length equals 12 residues. Germline values: CDR1 MGHRA, CDR2 YSYEKL. V lost 5 bases and J 8 bases, leaving 12 bases between the germline ends. The CDR3 is CASSTRQFGYTF. In DNA, the CDR3 is TGCGCCAGCAGCACGCGACAGTTCGGCTACACCTTC.

This clone was counted a single time. The chain couples TRBV6-1 to TRBJ2-2; 8 bases fit TRBD1. V shed 5 bases and J 6 bases; nucleotides not matched to a gene: 5. The CDR3 totals 14 residues. The germline gives CDR1 MNHNS, CDR2 SASEGT. The chain's CDR3 is CASSTVQGAGELFF. CDR3 nucleotides: TGTGCCAGCAGTACGGTACAGGGGGCCGGGGAGCTGTTTTTT.

This chain joins TRBV6-1 and TRBJ2-1, with 9 nucleotides matching TRBD1. Germline V CDR1 and CDR2: MNHNS, SASEGT. The CDR3 is 14 amino acids. Losses at the gene ends were 5 bases for V and 6 bases for J; bases not matched to a gene: 5. The CDR3 here is CASSTGTGTNEQFF. Written as DNA, the CDR3 is TGTGCCAGCAGTACCGGGACAGGGACCAATGAGCAGTTCTTC.

The chain employs TRBV27 and TRBJ1-1; tentatively, D is TRBD1 (5 bases). CDR3 size: 15 residues. V lost 3 bases, J lost 0 bases, and 11 bases lay in between. Germline loops: CDR1 MNHEY, CDR2 SMNVEV (reference sequence). The CDR3 DNA follows: TGTGCCAGCAGTTTGGCAGGGAACCTGAACACTGAAGCTTTCTTT. Translated: CASSLAGNLNTEAFF.

The chain carries TRBV7-6 and TRBJ2-5; 9 bases agree with TRBD2. Germline values: CDR1 SGHVS, CDR2 FNYEAQ. This CDR3 has 15 residues. Trimming cost V 8 bases and J 5 bases; bases outside gene matches: 12. The CDR3 region is CASRTGRGGLETQYF. Here the CDR3 DNA reads TGTGCCAGCCGCACCGGGCGGGGGGGCTTGGAGACCCAGTACTTC. The full variable domain, in which reference TRBV7-6 and TRBJ2-5 provide the parts outside the CDR3, is GAGVSQSPRYKVTKRGQDVALRCDPISGHVSLYWYRQALGQGPEFLTYFNYEAQQDKSGLPNDRFSAERPEGSISTLTIQRTEQRDSAMYRCASRTGRGGLETQYFGPGTRLLVL.

The chain recombines TRBV6-1 with TRBJ2-2, with D tentatively TRBD1 (5 bases). CDR3 length: 15 residues. V dropped 3 bases and J dropped 1 base, with 9 bases sitting between them. Germline loops: CDR1 MNHNS, CDR2 SASEGT. CDR3 sequence (DNA): TGTGCCAGCAGTGACGAAACAGGGAACACCGGGGAGCTGTTTTTT. Its translation is CASSDETGNTGELFF.

The chain links TRBV19 to TRBJ2-5, with D tentatively TRBD1 (6 bases). Germline assignment: CDR1 LNHDA and CDR2 SQIVND (reference sequence). V was shortened by 10 bases and J by 0 bases, with 18 bases between the two germline ends. The CDR3 loop spans 15 amino acids. The CDR3 DNA sequence: TGTGCCACCCGAAGGACAGTTGTGTACCAAGAGACCCAGTACTTC. Residues: CATRRTVVYQETQYF.

This clone has just one count. The genes are TRBV28 and TRBJ2-2; TRBD2 matches at 10 bases. CDR3 size: 17 residues. CDR1 MDHEN and CDR2 SYDVKM come from the germline V gene. Trimming cost V 3 bases and J 3 bases; bases outside gene matches: 7. CDR3 sequence: CASSFKRGGPDTGELFF. The CDR3 DNA reads TGTGCCAGCAGTTTCAAGCGGGGGGGCCCCGACACCGGGGAGCTGTTTTTT.

The chain uses TRBV28 and TRBJ2-3, with 8 bases that match TRBD1. The junction had 4 bases not matched to a gene; V was cut back by 6 bases and J by 5 bases. Germline CDR1 is MDHEN and CDR2 is SYDVKM. The CDR3 consists of 13 residues. CDR3 coding DNA: TGTGCCAGCAGACCAGGGGGCCTAGATACGCAGTATTTT. Translating gives CASRPGGLDTQYF.

This chain joins TRBV4-1 and TRBJ2-7, with TRBD1 as a possible D gene (6 bases). Trimming left V 3 bases short and J 0 bases short, with 18 bases between. Germline CDR1 MGHRA, CDR2 YSYEKL. The CDR3 spans 17 residues. The CDR3 loop reads CASSHVTGQSSSYEQYF. CDR3 sequence (DNA): TGCGCCAGCAGCCACGTTACGGGACAATCTAGCTCCTACGAGCAGTACTTC.

This clone was detected only once. The genes are TRBV7-8 and TRBJ1-3; 7 bases agree with TRBD1. V gave up 3 bases and J gave up 5 bases; unmatched junction bases: 7. There are 15 residues in the CDR3. Germline CDR1 SGHVS, CDR2 FQNEAQ. CDR3 residues: CASSFDRAIRNTIYF. The CDR3 nucleotides are TGTGCCAGCAGCTTTGACAGGGCAATAAGAAACACCATATATTTT.

V and J are TRBV28 and TRBJ1-4; TRBD1 is a possible D gene (6 bases). V lost 3 bases to trimming and J lost 7 bases, with 12 bases between them. In germline, CDR1 is MDHEN, CDR2 SYDVKM. This CDR3 spans 14 amino acids. The CDR3: CASSFRGEGEKLFF. The CDR3 DNA is TGTGCCAGCAGTTTTAGGGGGGAGGGTGAAAAACTGTTTTTT.

This chain joins TRBV7-6 and TRBJ1-1; D is perhaps TRBD1 (5 bases). The CDR3 contains 13 residues. Germline-derived CDR1 and CDR2 are SGHVS and FNYEAQ. V was clipped by 3 bases and J by 5 bases, with 10 bases between them. The CDR3 protein is CASSLGGGTEAFF. Written as DNA, the CDR3 is TGTGCCAGCAGCTTGGGGGGGGGAACTGAAGCTTTCTTT.